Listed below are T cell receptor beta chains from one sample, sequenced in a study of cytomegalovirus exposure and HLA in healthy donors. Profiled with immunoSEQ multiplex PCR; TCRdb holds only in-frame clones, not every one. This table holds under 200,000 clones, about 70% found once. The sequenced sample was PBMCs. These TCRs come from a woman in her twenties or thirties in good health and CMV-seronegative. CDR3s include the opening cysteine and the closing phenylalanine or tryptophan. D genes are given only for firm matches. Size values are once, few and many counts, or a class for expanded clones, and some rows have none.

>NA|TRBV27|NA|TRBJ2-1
CASSPRRGYNEQFF
TGTGCCAGCAGTCCCCGTCGCGGCTACAATGAGCAGTTCTTC
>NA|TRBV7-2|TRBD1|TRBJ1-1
CASSVGTGGDTEAFF
TGTGCCAGCAGCGTAGGGACAGGGGGCGACACTGAAGCTTTCTTT
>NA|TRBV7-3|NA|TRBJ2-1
CASSLSSYNEQFF
TGTGCCAGCAGTCTTTCCTCCTACAATGAGCAGTTCTTC
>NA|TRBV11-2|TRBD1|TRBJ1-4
CASSREGARNEKLFF
TGTGCCAGCAGCCGAGAGGGGGCGAGAAATGAAAAACTGTTTTTT
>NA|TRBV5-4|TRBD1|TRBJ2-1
CASSFSRDRSNEQFF
TGTGCCAGCAGCTTTTCCCGGGACAGAAGCAATGAGCAGTTCTTC
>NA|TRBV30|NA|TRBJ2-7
CAWSVIEEYEQYF
TGTGCCTGGAGTGTAATAGAAGAATACGAGCAGTACTTC
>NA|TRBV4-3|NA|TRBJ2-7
CASSQDYLKSFSYEQYF
TGCGCCAGCAGCCAAGACTATTTAAAGTCATTTTCCTACGAGCAGTACTTC
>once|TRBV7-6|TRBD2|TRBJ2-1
CASSSLAGDVWNEQFF
TGTGCCAGCAGCTCACTAGCGGGAGATGTCTGGAATGAGCAGTTCTTC
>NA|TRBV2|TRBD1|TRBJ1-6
CASSEDLGQGYNSPLHF
TGTGCCAGCAGTGAAGATCTCGGACAGGGCTATAATTCACCCCTCCACTTT
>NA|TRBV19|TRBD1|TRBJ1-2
CASRQQGADGYTF
TGTGCCAGTAGGCAACAGGGGGCGGATGGCTACACCTTC
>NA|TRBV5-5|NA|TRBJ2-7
CASEGQAGGDPSYEQYF
TGTGCCAGCGAAGGCCAAGCAGGAGGAGATCCTTCCTACGAGCAGTACTTC
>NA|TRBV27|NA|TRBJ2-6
CASSLGAGGKTGANVLTF
TGTGCCAGCAGTTTGGGGGCAGGTGGGAAGACTGGGGCCAACGTCCTGACTTTC
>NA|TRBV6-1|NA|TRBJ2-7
CASSPVGQSSYEQYF
TGTGCCAGCAGTCCCGTAGGACAGAGCTCCTACGAGCAGTACTTC
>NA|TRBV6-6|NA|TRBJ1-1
CASIQDSTLNTEAFF
TGTGCCAGCATCCAGGACAGCACCCTGAACACTGAAGCTTTCTTT
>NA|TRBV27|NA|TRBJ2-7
CASRLREGSAEQYF
TGTGCCAGCAGACTACGAGAGGGTTCGGCCGAGCAGTACTTC
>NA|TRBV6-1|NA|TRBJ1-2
CASTDRTNYGYTF
TGTGCCAGCACTGACAGGACTAACTATGGCTACACCTTC
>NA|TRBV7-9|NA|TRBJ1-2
CASSQGLLGDHGYTF
TGTGCCAGCAGCCAGGGACTGCTAGGGGATCATGGCTACACCTTC
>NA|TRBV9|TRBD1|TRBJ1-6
CASTSGTGGGSPLHF
TGTGCCAGCACCTCAGGGACAGGGGGCGGATCACCCCTCCACTTT
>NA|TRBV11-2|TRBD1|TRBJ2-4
CASSLFPDREGGKNIQYF
TGTGCCAGCAGCTTATTCCCGGACAGGGAAGGGGGCAAAAACATTCAGTACTTC
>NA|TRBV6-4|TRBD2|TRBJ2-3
CASSEGLADTDTQYF
TGTGCCAGCAGTGAGGGACTAGCGGACACAGATACGCAGTATTTT
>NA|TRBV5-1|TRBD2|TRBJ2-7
CASSLARGLAGQYEQYF
TGCGCCAGCAGCTTGGCCAGGGGACTAGCGGGGCAATACGAGCAGTACTTC
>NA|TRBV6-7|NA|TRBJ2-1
CASSFSLARVATNEQFF
TGTGCCAGCAGTTTCTCGCTAGCTAGAGTAGCCACCAATGAGCAGTTCTTC
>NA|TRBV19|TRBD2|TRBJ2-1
CASSRIAGSYNEQFF
TGTGCCAGTAGTAGGATAGCGGGCTCCTACAATGAGCAGTTCTTC
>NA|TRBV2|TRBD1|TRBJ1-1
CASLQGWGTEAFF
TGTGCCAGTCTACAGGGGTGGGGCACTGAAGCTTTCTTT
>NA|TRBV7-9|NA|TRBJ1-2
CASSLLNYGYTF
TGTGCTAGCAGCCTTCTTAACTATGGCTACACCTTC
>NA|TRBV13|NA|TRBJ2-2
CANSLETQGSGGELFF
TGTGCCAACAGCTTAGAGACCCAGGGTAGCGGCGGGGAGCTGTTTTTT
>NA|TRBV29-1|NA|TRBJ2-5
CSVRGADNYQETQYF
TGCAGCGTCCGGGGAGCGGATAACTACCAAGAGACCCAGTACTTC
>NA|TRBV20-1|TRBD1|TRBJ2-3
CSATAGGTQYF
TGCAGTGCTACCGCAGGGGGTACGCAGTATTTT
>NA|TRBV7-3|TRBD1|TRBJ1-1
CASSLDRVNTEAFF
TGTGCCAGCAGTTTGGACAGGGTGAACACTGAAGCTTTCTTT
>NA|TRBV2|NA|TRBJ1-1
CAILGGETEAFF
TGTGCCATACTAGGGGGGGAAACTGAAGCTTTCTTT
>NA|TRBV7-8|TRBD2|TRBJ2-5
CASSRDRGGETQYF
TGTGCCAGCAGTAGAGACCGCGGGGGAGAGACCCAGTACTTC
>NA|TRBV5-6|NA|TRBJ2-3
CASSPLRGTDTQYF
TGTGCCAGCAGCCCTCTGAGGGGCACAGATACGCAGTATTTT
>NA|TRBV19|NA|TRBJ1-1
CASSIGGSRTEAFF
TGTGCCAGTAGTATAGGTGGCAGTCGCACTGAAGCTTTCTTT
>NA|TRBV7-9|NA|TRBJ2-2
CASSPSVFGELFF
TGTGCCAGCAGCCCGAGTGTCTTCGGGGAGCTGTTTTTT
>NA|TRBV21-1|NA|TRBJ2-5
CASSTGLLEETQYF
TGTGCCAGCAGCACGGGACTACTGGAGGAGACCCAGTACTTC
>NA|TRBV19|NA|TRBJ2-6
CASAQNSGANVLTF
TGTGCCAGCGCACAGAACTCTGGGGCCAACGTCCTGACTTTC
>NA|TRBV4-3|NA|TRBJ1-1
CASSRTQGRNTEAFF
TGCGCCAGCAGCCGAACTCAGGGAAGGAACACTGAAGCTTTCTTT
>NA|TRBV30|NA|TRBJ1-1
CAWSVPRPLQGCDTEAFF
TGTGCCTGGAGTGTACCCCGCCCTCTACAGGGCTGCGACACTGAAGCTTTCTTT
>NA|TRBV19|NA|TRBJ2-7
CASSIQGPGTYEQYF
TGTGCCAGTAGTATCCAGGGGCCGGGGACCTACGAGCAGTACTTC
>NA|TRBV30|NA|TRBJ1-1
CAWSFQGSEAFF
TGTGCCTGGAGTTTCCAGGGAAGTGAAGCTTTCTTT
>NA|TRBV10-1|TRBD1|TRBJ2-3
CASSPDRCWGYLSTDTQYF
TGCGCCAGCAGTCCGGACAGGTGTTGGGGGTACCTAAGCACAGATACGCAGTATTTT
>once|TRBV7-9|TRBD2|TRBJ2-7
CASSRTSGRLGEQYF
TGTGCCAGCAGTCGGACTAGCGGGAGGTTAGGAGAGCAGTACTTC
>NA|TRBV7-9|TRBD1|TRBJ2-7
CASSPGTGVHEQYF
TGTGCCAGCAGCCCGGGGACAGGGGTCCACGAGCAGTACTTC
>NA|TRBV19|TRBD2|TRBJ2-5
CASSDFSAGGLYF
TGTGCCAGTAGTGATTTCTCTGCGGGAGGTTTGTACTTC
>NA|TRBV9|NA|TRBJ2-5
CASSGPGEQLQETQYF
TGTGCCAGCAGCGGACCCGGGGAGCAGCTACAAGAGACCCAGTACTTC
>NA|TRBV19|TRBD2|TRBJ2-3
CASSIDSSGRAGGADTQYF
TGTGCCAGTAGTATAGATTCGTCGGGCCGAGCGGGAGGAGCTGATACGCAGTATTTT
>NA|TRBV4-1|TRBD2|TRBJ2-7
CASSQGIGRSSYEQYF
TGCGCCAGCAGCCAAGGCATCGGGAGGAGCTCCTACGAGCAGTACTTC
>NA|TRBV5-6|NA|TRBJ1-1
CASSPRAGTEAFF
TGTGCCAGCAGTCCCCGGGCGGGCACTGAAGCTTTCTTT
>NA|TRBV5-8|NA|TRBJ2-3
CASSRRQGTDTQYF
TGTGCCAGCAGCCGTAGACAGGGCACAGATACGCAGTATTTT
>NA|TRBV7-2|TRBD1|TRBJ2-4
CASSSDRGNIQYF
TGTGCCAGCAGCTCCGACAGGGGTAACATTCAGTACTTC
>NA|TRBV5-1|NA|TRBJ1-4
CASSPGHYWEGEKLFF
TGCGCCAGCAGCCCCGGACACTACTGGGAGGGTGAAAAACTGTTTTTT